What follows are 20 T cell receptor beta chains derived from one specimen sequenced in a study of tumor-infiltrating lymphocytes in oesophageal squamous cell carcinoma. TCRdb used MiXCR to reprocess the PCR reads, holding one entry per CDR3 protein. The data show some 12,000 distinct CDR3 sequences, under 70% seen once. Sample: esophageal tumor tissue. Receptors were obtained from a female donor with esophageal squamous cell carcinoma.

In DNA, the CDR3 is TGTGCCAGCAGCCGTCCGGGACAGCCCTACGAGCAGTACTTC. The encoded protein is CASSRPGQPYEQYF. This chain joins TRBV6-1 and TRBJ2-4, with TRBD1 identical over 7 bases. The end of the DNA is better explained by TRBJ2-7, so the J call may be wrong. From germline, CDR1 is MNHNS and CDR2 SASEGT. The CDR3 totals 14 residues.

This chain links TRBV4-2 with TRBJ2-6; D call uncertain. The CDR3 runs 15 residues. The V and J ends lost 1 base and 0 bases respectively, with 4 bases between them. Germline V gene lookup returns CDR1 LGHNA and CDR2 YNFKEQ. CDR3 loop: CASSQGSSGANVLTF. The CDR3 region has the DNA TGTGCCAGCAGCCAAGGGAGCTCTGGGGCCAACGTCCTGACTTTC.

This chain uses TRBV7-8 with TRBJ2-3; 9 bases map to TRBD2. CDR3 length equals 17 residues. J lost 0 bases, V lost 3 bases, and 7 bases had no gene match. Germline V CDR1 and CDR2: SGHVS, FQNEAQ. The CDR3 region has the DNA TGTGCCAGCAGCTTGGAGACTAGCGGCCCAAGCACAGATACGCAGTATTTT. It yields the protein CASSLETSGPSTDTQYF.

The V gene is TRBV19, the J gene TRBJ2-6, with 7 positions matching TRBD2. Unmatched junction bases numbered 7, after V lost 11 bases and J lost 0 bases. The CDR3 totals 15 residues. Germline CDR1 and CDR2: LNHDA and SQIVND (reference sequence). The CDR3 DNA is TGTGCCGCCGGGGGGAGGGACTCTGGGGCCAACGTCCTGACTTTC. Translated: CAAGGRDSGANVLTF. The whole variable domain, filled in from reference TRBV19 and TRBJ2-6, reads DGGITQSPKYLFRKEGQNVTLSCEQNLNHDAMYWYRQDPGQGLRLIYYSQIVNDFQKGDIAEGYSVSREKKESFPLTVTSAQKNPTAFYLCAAGGRDSGANVLTFGAGSRLTVL.

The V call is TRBV7-4, the J call TRBJ2-5, with a tentative D call TRBD2 (5 bases). The germline CDR1 and CDR2 sequences are SGHVT and SQSDAQ. This CDR3 is built from 16 residues. V dropped 0 bases and J dropped 11 bases, with 22 bases sitting between them. DNA for the CDR3: TGTGCCAGCAGCTTAGCTTTCCGTCGTAGCGACAATGAGCAGTACTTC. Protein sequence: CASSLAFRRSDNEQYF.

The chain employs TRBV10-2 and TRBJ2-5; D possibly corresponds to TRBD1 (6 bases). This CDR3 has 14 amino acids. Looked up from germline, CDR1 is WSHSY and CDR2 is SAAADI. Trimming pared 5 bases from V and 5 bases from J, leaving 15 bases between. As DNA, the CDR3 is TGCGCCAGCAGTCAACAGGGTGGGGACGAGACCCAGTACTTC. Residues: CASSQQGGDETQYF.

The V and J genes are TRBV6-8 and TRBJ2-5, with D maybe TRBD1 (6 bases). The end of the DNA fits TRBJ2-1 better, so the J call may be wrong. The germline V gene has CDR1 MNHGY and CDR2 SAAAGT. The CDR3 has 14 residues. The CDR3 protein is CASSGGWGRNEQFF. CDR3 coding DNA: TGTGCCAGCAGTGGAGGTTGGGGGCGGAATGAGCAGTTCTTC.

The chain recombines TRBV27 with TRBJ2-7; 9 positions agree with TRBD1. Germline V gene sequence: CDR1 MNHEY, CDR2 SMNVEV (reference sequence). The CDR3 extends over 15 amino acids. Unmatched junction bases numbered 6, after V lost 4 bases and J lost 2 bases. This chain's CDR3 is CASSSGQGNPYEQYF. In nucleotides, the CDR3 is TGTGCCAGCAGTTCCGGACAGGGGAATCCCTACGAGCAGTACTTC.

The chain couples TRBV6-2 or TRBV6-3 to TRBJ1-1, with D perhaps TRBD1 (6 bases). V was clipped by 5 bases and J by 11 bases, with 12 bases between them. The germline V gene encodes CDR1 MNHEY and CDR2 SVGEGT. The CDR3 has 11 residues. The CDR3 DNA reads TGTGCCAGCAGTGGCCCTCAGGGGGCTTTCTTT. Protein sequence: CASSGPQGAFF.

The chain has TRBV10-3 and TRBJ2-5; 8 bases match TRBD2. This CDR3 comprises 13 residues. V shed 10 bases and J 14 bases; nucleotides not matched to a gene: 18. The germline CDR1 and CDR2 sequences are ENHRY and SYGVKD. CDR3 sequence (DNA): TGTGCCACTCTTAGCGCGGGAGGAACCCCAGTTTACTTC. It translates to CATLSAGGTPVYF.

This clonotype was observed many times. One base away lies a much larger clone, so this may be a sequencing read error. The genes are TRBV7-3 and TRBJ2-3; 7 nucleotides align to TRBD1. The CDR3 runs to 13 residues. The trim removed 6 bases at V and 14 bases at J, leaving 14 bases unmatched. CDR1 is SGHTA and CDR2 is FQGTGA in the germline V gene. For the CDR3, the DNA is TGTGCCAGCAGGCCGACAGGGCACGGGGAGCTGTATTTT. It codes for CASRPTGHGELYF.

V and J are TRBV7-2 and TRBJ2-6, with a tentative D call TRBD2 (5 bases). The J call is uncertain, as TRBJ2-1 better fits the DNA end. Per germline, CDR1 SGHTA and CDR2 FQGNSA. The CDR3 runs 13 residues. The CDR3 here is CASSSKGGHEQFF. For the CDR3, the DNA is TGTGCCAGCAGCTCCAAGGGCGGGCATGAGCAGTTCTTC.

This clonotype was picked up one time. This sequence joins TRBV27 and TRBJ2-3; D unclear. Gene TRBJ1-1 matches the end of the DNA better, so the J call may be wrong. This CDR3 is built from 13 residues. Germline CDR1 is MNHEY and CDR2 is SMNVEV (reference sequence). The CDR3 here is CASSLRSETEAFF. The CDR3 region has the DNA TGTGCCAGCAGTTTACGATCAGAAACTGAAGCTTTCTTT.

The chain links TRBV7-8 to TRBJ2-5; D unclear. Germline CDR1 reads SGHVS; CDR2 reads FQNEAQ. V was pared by 6 bases and J by 1 base, with 9 bases between. CDR3 length: 13 residues. The DNA for the CDR3 is TGTGCCAGCAGGACACATGTCCAAGAGACCCAGTACTTC. Translating gives CASRTHVQETQYF.

V and J are TRBV7-2 and TRBJ2-7, with unresolved D. Near its end, the DNA agrees better with TRBJ2-1, so the J call may be wrong. The CDR3 is 14 residues long. Germline CDR1 reads SGHTA; CDR2 reads FQGNSA. CDR3 bases: TGTGCCAGCAGCTTAGTGCTTCTATACAATGAGCAGTTCTTC. Amino acid sequence: CASSLVLLYNEQFF.

This chain links TRBV7-2 with TRBJ2-1, with D tentatively TRBD1 (6 bases). The J call may be faulty, since TRBJ1-2 better matches the DNA end. There are 16 residues in the CDR3. Germline CDR1 reads SGHTA; CDR2 reads FQGNSA. Here the CDR3 DNA reads TGTGCCAGCACGCACAGGGCTAGCCTCGTTAACTATGGCTACACCTTC. Translated, it gives CASTHRASLVNYGYTF.

There are a few counts of this clonotype. V gene TRBV28 combines with J gene TRBJ2-3, with 14 positions matching TRBD2. CDR1 MDHEN and CDR2 SYDVKM come from the germline V gene. There are 16 residues in the CDR3. The ends lost 4 bases at V and 4 bases at J; junction bases unmatched: 4. In DNA, the CDR3 is TGTGCCAGCAGTTCGACTAGCGGGAGGGAGGCAGATACGCAGTATTTT. It translates to CASSSTSGREADTQYF. The whole variable domain, filled in from reference TRBV28 and TRBJ2-3, reads DVKVTQSSRYLVKRTGEKVFLECVQDMDHENMFWYRQDPGLGLRLIYFSYDVKMKEKGDIPEGYSVSREKKERFSLILESASTNQTSMYLCASSSTSGREADTQYFGPGTRLTVL.

The chain recombines TRBV28 with TRBJ2-7; 9 nucleotides agree with TRBD1. The ends lost 4 bases at V and 4 bases at J; junction bases unmatched: 8. The CDR3 loop spans 15 amino acids. CDR1 is MDHEN and CDR2 is SYDVKM in the germline V gene. The CDR3 DNA reads TGTGCCAGCAGTTATCGGACAGGGGCCTTTTACGAGCAGTACTTC. It translates to CASSYRTGAFYEQYF.

The chain has TRBV12-3 or TRBV12-4 and TRBJ2-5; weak D call: TRBD1 (6 bases). V lost 1 base to trimming and J lost 11 bases, with 17 bases between them. CDR3 length equals 14 residues. Here the CDR3 DNA reads TGTGCCAGCAGTTTAGATGCCCAGGGGACGAAGCAGTACTTC. Its protein is CASSLDAQGTKQYF.

This clonotype is labeled medium-sized (0.01 to 0.1%). This sequence joins TRBV7-2 and TRBJ2-7, with no clear D. The germline V gene encodes CDR1 SGHTA and CDR2 FQGNSA. The CDR3 is 12 residues long. V shed 3 bases and J shed 3 bases, with 6 bases lying between them. The CDR3 DNA reads TGTGCCAGCAGCTTCGCATACTACGAGCAGTACTTC. Protein product: CASSFAYYEQYF.